This T cell receptor (beta chain) appears in the sequencing data of a study of T cells in localized non-small cell lung cancer. Sequencing used immunoSEQ multiplex PCR; TCRdb keeps in-frame clones, though not all of them. The sample yields 35,000 to 50,000 clones, 91% seen once. Study findings and constraints: Clonality peaked in uninvolved adjacent lung rather than tumor.

Concerning this clone: Its matching antigen is unknown.

The CDR3 totals 14 residues. The germline V gene encodes CDR1 SGHAT and CDR2 FQNNGV. V was cut by 5 bases and J by 3 bases, with 13 bases left in between. This TCR was sampled from a woman aged 35 to 69 with stage II lung adenocarcinoma. The specimen was PBMCs, collected before any cancer treatment. V and J are TRBV11-2 and TRBJ1-2, with D tentatively TRBD1 (5 bases). The CDR3, as DNA: TGTGCCAGCAGCCCGGCAGGCAGGGACTATGGCTACACCTTC. Residues: CASSPAGRDYGYTF.